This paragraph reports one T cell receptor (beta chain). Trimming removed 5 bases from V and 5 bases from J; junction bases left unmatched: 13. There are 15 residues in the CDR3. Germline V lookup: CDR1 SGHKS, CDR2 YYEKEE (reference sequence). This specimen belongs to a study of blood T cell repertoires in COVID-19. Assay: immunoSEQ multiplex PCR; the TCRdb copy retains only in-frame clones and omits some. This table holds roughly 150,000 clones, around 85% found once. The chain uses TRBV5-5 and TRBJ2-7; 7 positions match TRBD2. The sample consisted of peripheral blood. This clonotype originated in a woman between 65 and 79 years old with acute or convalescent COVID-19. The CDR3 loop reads CASRRDYFTRDEQYV. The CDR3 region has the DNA TGTGCCAGCAGAAGGGACTACTTCACTCGGGACGAGCAGTACGTC.